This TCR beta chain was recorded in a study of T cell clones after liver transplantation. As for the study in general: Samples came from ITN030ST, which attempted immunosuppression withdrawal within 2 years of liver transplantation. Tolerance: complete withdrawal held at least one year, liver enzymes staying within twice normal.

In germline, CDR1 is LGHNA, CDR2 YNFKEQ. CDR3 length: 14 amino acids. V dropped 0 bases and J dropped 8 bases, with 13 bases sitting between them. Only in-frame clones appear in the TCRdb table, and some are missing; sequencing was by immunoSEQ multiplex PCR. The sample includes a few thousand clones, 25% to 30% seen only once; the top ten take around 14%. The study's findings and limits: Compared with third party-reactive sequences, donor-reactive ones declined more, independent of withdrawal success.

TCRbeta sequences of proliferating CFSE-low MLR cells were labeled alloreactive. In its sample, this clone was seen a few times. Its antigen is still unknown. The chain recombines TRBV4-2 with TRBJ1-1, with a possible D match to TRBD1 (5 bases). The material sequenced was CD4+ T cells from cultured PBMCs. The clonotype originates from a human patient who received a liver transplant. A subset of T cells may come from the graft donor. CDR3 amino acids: CASSQDNGGDEAFF. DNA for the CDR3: TGTGCCAGCAGCCAAGATAACGGGGGGGACGAAGCTTTCTTT.